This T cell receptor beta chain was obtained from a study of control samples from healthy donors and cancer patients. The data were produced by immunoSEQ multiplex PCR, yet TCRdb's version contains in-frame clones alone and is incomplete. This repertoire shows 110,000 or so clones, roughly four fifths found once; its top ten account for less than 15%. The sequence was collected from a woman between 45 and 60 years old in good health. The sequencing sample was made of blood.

The CDR3 DNA sequence: TGTGCCAGCAGCTTAGACTGGGGACTAGCGGGAGGAAGGCAAGAGACCCAGTACTTC. Encoded protein: CASSLDWGLAGGRQETQYF. V and J are TRBV7-2 and TRBJ2-5; 15 nucleotides agree with TRBD2. There are 19 residues in the CDR3. CDR1 and CDR2 (germline): SGHTA, FQGNSA. V gave up 1 base and J gave up 2 bases; unmatched junction bases: 8.